This T cell receptor beta chain was recovered during a study of early T cells in non-severe SARS-CoV-2 infection. Individual cDNA molecules were tagged with unique molecular identifiers. TCRdb fed the 5' RACE reads into MiXCR, producing one record per CDR3 protein. This table holds under 20,000 distinct CDR3 sequences, about 4% found once. The CDR3 runs to 16 residues. The V gene's germline CDR1 is SGHRS and CDR2 YFSETQ. V dropped 2 bases and J dropped 5 bases, with 14 bases sitting between them. This clonotype was picked up many times. The V call is TRBV5-1, the J call TRBJ1-6, with a possible D match to TRBD1 (6 bases). Sequencing input: whole blood. This receptor was taken from an adult who was a healthcare worker with PCR-confirmed SARS-CoV-2 infection or an uninfected control (not recorded which). CDR3 DNA: TGCGCCAGCAGCTTTATATGGGACACGCATAATTCACCCCTCCACTTT. This codes for CASSFIWDTHNSPLHF.